Sequencing of this TCR beta chain was carried out in a study of identical twins. Study-wide results and caveats: Memory repertoires showed no such pattern, whereas abundant cord blood beta clonotypes carried fewer insertions. Within monozygotic twins, out-of-frame TCR alpha sharing was underestimated by the models.

This CDR3 has 15 amino acids. J was trimmed by 6 bases and V by 0 bases; bases with no gene match: 7. Germline CDR1 and CDR2: MNHEY and SVGEGT. Remarks on this clonotype: What it binds is not known.

Healthy Caucasians alone served as donors. MiXCR, applied by TCRdb to the 5' RACE reads, yields one record per CDR3 protein. The sample has a few hundred thousand distinct CDR3 sequences, roughly 8.7% seen once. This sample was also put to use in a study of yellow fever vaccine responses in identical twins. From that second work: Twins reportedly appeared to share part of their vaccine T cell response while keeping part individual.

This receptor was taken from a woman aged 18-30 years in good health. Source material: CD8+ T cells sorted from blood. V usage is TRBV6-2 or TRBV6-3 and J usage is TRBJ2-7, with 8 positions matching TRBD1. The CDR3 is CASSYSDRDIFEQYF. CDR3 nucleotides: TGTGCCAGCAGTTACTCGGACAGGGATATATTCGAGCAGTACTTC.